These T cell receptor beta chains were read from a single sample in a study of T cell responses to AZD1222 COVID-19 vaccine. Only in-frame clones appear in the TCRdb table, and some are missing; sequencing was by immunoSEQ multiplex PCR. In the table there are 95,000 to 100,000 clones, roughly 87% of which are singletons. Material: peripheral blood, obtained on day 0 of AZD1222 vaccination. These receptor sequences come from an adult in good health. CDR3s leave out the opening cysteine and the closing phenylalanine or tryptophan. Clone size is not always given. Where it is, it says once, few, many or a class for expanded clones.

ASSIGAQGGGYT | - | TRBV19
ASSVAGGEVNEQY | once | TRBV9
ASSRGTSVSYEQY | - | TRBV6-1
ASSPWARIYEQY | - | TRBV28
ASSLPGVQEKLF | - | TRBV5-1
ATSSTYSTDTQY | - | TRBV15
ASSSTSGRGSYNEQF | few | TRBV7-9
ASSLEKGTVGYEQY | - | TRBV19
ASSNPTGGNTEAF | - | TRBV2
ASSQSLQGNQPQH | - | TRBV16
ASSYSWTGLNTEAF | - | TRBV6-5
ASSLSTGNNQPQH | few | TRBV27
ASSLGTAGTEAF | medium-sized | TRBV27
ASSSQGLVETQY | - | TRBV5-1
ASSLGPYNSPLH | - | TRBV5-1
ASSPRDRVRTDTQY | - | TRBV19
ASSLVGLAGEVLANEQF | - | TRBV5-1
ASSHGRGRGYNEQF | - | TRBV3-1/TRBV3-2